The sequence of this T cell receptor beta chain was determined in a study of T-cell memory formation after mild COVID-19. Findings and caveats of the study: CD4+ clones that contracted lay mainly in CM and EM; CD8+ ones lay in EMRA.

Trimming stripped 10 bases from V and 6 bases from J, with 21 bases between. CDR1 and CDR2 from the germline V gene are MNHEY and SMNVEV (reference sequence). The CDR3 loop spans 14 amino acids. TCR alpha and TCR beta cDNA libraries with sample barcodes and UMIs came from 5'RACE using constant-segment primers. MiXCR, run by TCRdb on the 5' RACE reads, gives a single entry per CDR3 protein. The sample yields 550,000 to 700,000 distinct CDR3 sequences, 17% seen once. In its sample, this clonotype was seen a few times. Its antigen is as yet unknown. The specimen sequenced was PBMCs or a T cell subset sorted from them (not recorded which). This sequence joins TRBV27 and TRBJ1-2, with D maybe TRBD1 (6 bases). This sequence was found in an adult woman who had mild COVID-19 (a few samples of this study predate the infection). Cell type and time point are not known. This chain's CDR3 is CATLGAGRGNGYTF. For the CDR3, the DNA is TGTGCCACCCTGGGGGCAGGGCGAGGGAATGGCTACACCTTC.